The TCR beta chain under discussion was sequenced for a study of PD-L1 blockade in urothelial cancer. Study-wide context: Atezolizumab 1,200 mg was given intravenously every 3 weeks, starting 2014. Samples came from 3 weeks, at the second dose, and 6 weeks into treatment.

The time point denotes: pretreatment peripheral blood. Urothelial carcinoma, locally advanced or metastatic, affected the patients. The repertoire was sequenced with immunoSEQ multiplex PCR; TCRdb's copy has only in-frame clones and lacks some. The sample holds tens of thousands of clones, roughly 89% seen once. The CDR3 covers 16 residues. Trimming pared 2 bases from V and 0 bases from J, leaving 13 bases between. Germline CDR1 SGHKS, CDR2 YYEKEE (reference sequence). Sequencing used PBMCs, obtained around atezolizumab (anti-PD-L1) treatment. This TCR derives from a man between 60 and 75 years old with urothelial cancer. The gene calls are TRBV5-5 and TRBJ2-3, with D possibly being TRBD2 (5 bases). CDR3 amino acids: CASSFIASGSTDTQYF. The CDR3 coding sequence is TGTGCCAGCAGCTTCATAGCGAGCGGTAGCACAGATACGCAGTATTTT. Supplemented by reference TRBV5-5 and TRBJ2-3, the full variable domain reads DAGVTQSPTHLIKTRGQQVTLRCSPISGHKSVSWYQQVLGQGPQFIFQYYEKEERGRGNFPDRFSARQFPNYSSELNVNALLLGDSALYLCASSFIASGSTDTQYFGPGTRLTVL.